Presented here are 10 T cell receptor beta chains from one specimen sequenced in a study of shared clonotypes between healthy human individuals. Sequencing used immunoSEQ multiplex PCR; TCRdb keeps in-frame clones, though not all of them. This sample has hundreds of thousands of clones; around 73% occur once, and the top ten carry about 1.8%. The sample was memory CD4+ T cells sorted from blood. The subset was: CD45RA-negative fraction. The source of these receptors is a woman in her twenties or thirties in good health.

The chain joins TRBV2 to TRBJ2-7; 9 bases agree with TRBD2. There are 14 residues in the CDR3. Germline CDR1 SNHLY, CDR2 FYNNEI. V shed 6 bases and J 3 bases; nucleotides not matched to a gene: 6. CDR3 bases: TGTGCCAGCAGAGCGGGAGGATTGGGCTACGAGCAGTACTTC. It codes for CASRAGGLGYEQYF.

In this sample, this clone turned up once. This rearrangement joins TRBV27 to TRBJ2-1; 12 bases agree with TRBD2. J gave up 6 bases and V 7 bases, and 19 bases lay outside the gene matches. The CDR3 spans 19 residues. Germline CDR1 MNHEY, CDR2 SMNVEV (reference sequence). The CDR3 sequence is CASTKTSGSEVSHSNEQFF. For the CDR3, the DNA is TGTGCCAGCACTAAGACTAGCGGGAGCGAAGTTTCCCATAGCAATGAGCAGTTCTTC.

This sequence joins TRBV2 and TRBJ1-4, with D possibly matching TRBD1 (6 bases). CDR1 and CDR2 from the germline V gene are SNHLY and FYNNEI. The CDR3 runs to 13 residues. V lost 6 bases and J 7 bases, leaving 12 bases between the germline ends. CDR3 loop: CASRQGLGEKLFF. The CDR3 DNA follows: TGTGCCAGCAGGCAGGGGTTGGGTGAAAAACTGTTTTTT.

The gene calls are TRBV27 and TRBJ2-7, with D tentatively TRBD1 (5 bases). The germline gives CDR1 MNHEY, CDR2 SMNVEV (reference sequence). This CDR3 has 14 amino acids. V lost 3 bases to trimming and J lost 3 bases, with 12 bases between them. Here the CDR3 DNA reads TGTGCCAGCAGTTTCAGGGTCCCCGTCTACGAGCAGTACTTC. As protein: CASSFRVPVYEQYF.

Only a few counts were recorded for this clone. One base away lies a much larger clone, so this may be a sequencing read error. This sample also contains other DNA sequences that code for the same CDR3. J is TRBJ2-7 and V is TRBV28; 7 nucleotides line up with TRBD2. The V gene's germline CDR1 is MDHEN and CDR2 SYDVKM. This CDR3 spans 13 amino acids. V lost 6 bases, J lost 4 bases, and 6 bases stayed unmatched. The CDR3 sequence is CASSPARGYEQYF. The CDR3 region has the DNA TGTGCCAGCAGCCCCGCGCGGGGGTACGAGCAGTACTTC.

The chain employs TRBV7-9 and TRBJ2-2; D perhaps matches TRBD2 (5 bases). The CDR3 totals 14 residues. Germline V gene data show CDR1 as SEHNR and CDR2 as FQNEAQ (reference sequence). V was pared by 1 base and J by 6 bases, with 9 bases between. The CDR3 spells CASSLVEDPGELFF. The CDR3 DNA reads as TGTGCCAGCAGCTTAGTGGAGGATCCCGGGGAGCTGTTTTTT.

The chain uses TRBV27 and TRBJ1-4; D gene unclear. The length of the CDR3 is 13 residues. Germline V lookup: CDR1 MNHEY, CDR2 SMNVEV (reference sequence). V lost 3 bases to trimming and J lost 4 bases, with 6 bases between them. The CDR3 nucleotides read TGTGCCAGCAGTTTGCTAGTTAATGAAAAACTGTTTTTT. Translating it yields CASSLLVNEKLFF.

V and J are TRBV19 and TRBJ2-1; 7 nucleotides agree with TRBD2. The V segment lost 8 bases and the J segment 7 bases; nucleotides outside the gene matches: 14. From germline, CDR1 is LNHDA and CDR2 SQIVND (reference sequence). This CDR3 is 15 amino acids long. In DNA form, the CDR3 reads TGTGCCAGTCGGATAACGGGATTCGGGGGGAATGAGCAGTTCTTC. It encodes CASRITGFGGNEQFF. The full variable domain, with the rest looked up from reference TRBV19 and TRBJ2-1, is DGGITQSPKYLFRKEGQNVTLSCEQNLNHDAMYWYRQDPGQGLRLIYYSQIVNDFQKGDIAEGYSVSREKKESFPLTVTSAQKNPTAFYLCASRITGFGGNEQFFGPGTRLTVL.

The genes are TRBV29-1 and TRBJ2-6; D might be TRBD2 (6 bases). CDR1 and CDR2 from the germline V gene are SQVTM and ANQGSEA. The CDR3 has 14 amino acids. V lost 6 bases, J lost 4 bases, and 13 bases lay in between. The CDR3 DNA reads TGCAGCGTCGCGGTGGGAGGAGGGGCCAACGTCCTGACTTTC. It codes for CSVAVGGGANVLTF.

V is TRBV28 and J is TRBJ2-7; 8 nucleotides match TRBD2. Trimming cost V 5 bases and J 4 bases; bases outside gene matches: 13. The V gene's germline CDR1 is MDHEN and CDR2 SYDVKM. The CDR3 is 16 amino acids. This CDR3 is CASSHPGGGGAYEQYF. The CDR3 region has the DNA TGTGCCAGCAGTCACCCCGGGGGGGGAGGTGCATACGAGCAGTACTTC. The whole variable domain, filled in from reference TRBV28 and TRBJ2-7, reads DVKVTQSSRYLVKRTGEKVFLECVQDMDHENMFWYRQDPGLGLRLIYFSYDVKMKEKGDIPEGYSVSREKKERFSLILESASTNQTSMYLCASSHPGGGGAYEQYFGPGTRLTVT.